This T cell receptor beta chain was sequenced in a study of T-cell memory formation after mild COVID-19. General study results and limits: A second wave expanding day 15 to 37 was CD4+-biased; contracting clones were balanced.

TCRdb independently ran MiXCR on the 5' RACE reads; one entry per CDR3 protein. Counted here are around 200,000 distinct CDR3 sequences, around 27% occurring once; the ten biggest clones make up around 10%. Trimming stripped 5 bases from V and 2 bases from J, with 10 bases between. CDR3 length: 13 residues. The germline V gene encodes CDR1 SGDLS and CDR2 YYNGEE. This clonotype was found a few times. The antigen remains undetermined. The sample consisted of PBMCs or a T cell subset sorted from them (not recorded which). The chain carries TRBV9 and TRBJ1-2; D ambiguous. The sequence derives from an adult woman who had mild COVID-19 (a few samples of this study predate the infection). Cell type and time point are not known. The CDR3 sequence is CASSPDMNYGYTF. CDR3 DNA sequence: TGTGCCAGCAGTCCCGACATGAACTATGGCTACACCTTC.